This T cell receptor beta chain comes out of a study of a mutant IDH1 vaccine in newly diagnosed glioma (dated by TCRdb to the early 2020s). Describing the broader study: Eight vaccinations were administered to patients in weeks 1, 3, 5, 7, 11, 15, 19 and 23, corresponding to visits V03 through V10. Vaccination was initiated 4-6 weeks after radiotherapy alone, or concurrently with temozolomide cycles in the chemotherapy-containing groups. Of the approximately 30 treated patients, about 60% were male and 37.5% were female, and the mean age was approximately 40 years. Before enrollment, patients had received standard therapy of radiotherapy alone, temozolomide alone, or radiochemotherapy with temozolomide; most received the combination. Six visits were used for peripheral blood collection: V03 (baseline), V05, V07, V10, V12 and V13. Longitudinal TCRB deep sequencing was done for 25 treated patients, wherever samples were available for exploratory analyses. Overall results and qualifications from the work: Vaccine-induced immune responses across multiple MHC alleles were detected in approximately 93% of patients. PBMC samples for TCRB deep sequencing were selected based on availability. The authors stated that sample limitations prevented analyses of patient blood samples from being reproduced. No apparent relationship was observed between pseudoprogression and alterations in the top peripheral T cell clonotypes detected by TCRB sequencing.

The receptor library was made with the immunoSEQ multiplex PCR assay. Rearranged TCR beta chain sequences were amplified using the hsTCRB Kit according to the manufacturer's protocol. Sequencing of TCRB libraries was carried out on an Illumina MiSeq. The original pipeline was this. The proprietary platform of the kit vendor was used for demultiplexing, trimming and gene mapping. The source is immuneACCESS, and TCRdb retained only in-frame sequences with V and J called. Part of the clones is not carried over; for the studies checked, unresolved V genes explain less than half of this, and the remainder is unexplained. V and J calls and clone size are as listed in that table; D and trimming were resolved from the DNA. The sample records some 60,000 clones, 70% to 85% of which are singletons. Roughly 3.5% of the sample belongs to the ten largest clones. The germline V gene encodes CDR1 LNHDA and CDR2 SQIVND (reference sequence). There are 13 amino acids in the CDR3, from cysteine to phenylalanine inclusive. Here the CDR3 DNA is all that survives: 39 bases in frame from base 1. V is cut back by 4 bases and J by 3 bases, with 1 base in the junction unmatched.

As regards this clone: No antigen is known for it. The sample holds no much larger clone one base away, and base qualities are not on file.

Interpreted using the paper, the time point label stands for: week 11, during vaccination. Each vaccine dose was 300 ug of a 20-mer mutant IDH1 peptide in Montanide, given subcutaneously with topical imiquimod. Donors had newly diagnosed WHO grade 3 or 4 IDH1-mutant astrocytomas with loss of nuclear ATRX. The samples were drawn from NOA16, a multicentre, single-arm, open-label phase I trial in Germany that tested a mutant IDH1 peptide vaccine in humans for the first time. Genomic DNA for TCRB sequencing was isolated from EDTA blood with the DNeasy Blood and Tissue Kit. The chain is encoded by TRBV19 joined to TRBJ2-5; a stretch of 8 junction bases matches TRBD2. This clonotype was obtained from a man aged 30-40 years with glioma. The sample in question was PBMCs, obtained from a glioma patient whose treatment included an IDH1 peptide vaccine. CDR3 reads: CASSRTSKETQYF. The nucleotide sequence reads as follows: TGTGCCAGTAGTAGGACTAGCAAAGAGACCCAGTACTTC.